The 16 T cell receptor beta chains in this list originate from one sample, sequenced in a study of cytomegalovirus exposure and HLA in healthy donors. Primers: 60 Vbeta forward and 13 Jbeta reverse. Generated by immunoSEQ multiplex PCR, the TCRdb table keeps only in-frame clones and is missing some. The table shows some 150,000 clones, with around a tenth occurring only once. Sequenced: PBMCs. These TCRs come from a male donor in good health and CMV-seronegative.

The table lists this clone with a few counts. The gene calls are TRBV11-2 and TRBJ2-1, with D unresolved. The ends were cut back, 2 bases at V and 0 bases at J, with 11 bases in the middle. The CDR3 totals 16 residues. The germline V gene has CDR1 SGHAT and CDR2 FQNNGV. The CDR3 is CASSLSSASSYNEQFF. CDR3 in DNA: TGTGCCAGCAGCTTATCCAGCGCGAGCTCCTACAATGAGCAGTTCTTC.

This clone was found a few times. V is TRBV11-2 and J is TRBJ2-3, with D perhaps TRBD2 (7 bases). The V end lost 5 bases, the J end lost 3 bases, and 15 bases lay between the germline ends. Germline V CDR1 and CDR2: SGHAT, FQNNGV. The CDR3 runs to 15 residues. The CDR3 here is CASSPPGGWTDTQYF. CDR3 nucleotides: TGTGCCAGCAGCCCTCCGGGGGGCTGGACAGATACGCAGTATTTT.

The chain is built from TRBV27 and TRBJ1-2; maybe TRBD1 (6 bases). Germline-derived CDR1 and CDR2 are MNHEY and SMNVEV (reference sequence). CDR3 length: 14 amino acids. V dropped 3 bases and J dropped 3 bases, with 11 bases sitting between them. This chain's CDR3 is CASSFSGQYYGYTF. The CDR3 DNA reads TGTGCCAGCAGTTTCAGTGGACAGTACTATGGCTACACCTTC.

This clone was seen a handful of times. This rearrangement joins TRBV28 to TRBJ1-1; possible D gene TRBD1, 5 bases. Germline V gene lookup returns CDR1 MDHEN and CDR2 SYDVKM. The length of the CDR3 is 13 residues. Trimming removed 4 bases at V and 5 bases at J, with 11 bases between. The DNA for the CDR3 is TGTGCCAGCAGTTCGGGGGGAGGGACTGAAGCTTTCTTT. This encodes CASSSGGGTEAFF. The variable domain in full, with the rest retrieved from reference TRBV28 and TRBJ1-1, is DVKVTQSSRYLVKRTGEKVFLECVQDMDHENMFWYRQDPGLGLRLIYFSYDVKMKEKGDIPEGYSVSREKKERFSLILESASTNQTSMYLCASSSGGGTEAFFGQGTRLTVV.

J is TRBJ1-2 and V is TRBV28; 7 positions match TRBD1. Trimming took 10 bases from V and 8 from J; bases not matched to a gene: 19. This CDR3 has 15 residues. Germline lookup yields CDR1 MDHEN and CDR2 SYDVKM. CDR3 in amino acids: CATTRQGGTYWGYTF. CDR3 in DNA: TGTGCCACCACCCGGCAGGGGGGTACGTATTGGGGCTACACCTTC.

This clone was seen only a few times. CDR3 in DNA: TGTGCCAGCAGCCCCGGGACTAGCGGGAAAATTGAGCAGTTCTTC. This gives the protein CASSPGTSGKIEQFF. This chain connects TRBV11-2 to TRBJ2-1; TRBD2 matches at 13 bases. The CDR3 covers 15 residues. V was clipped by 5 bases and J by 9 bases; unmatched bases: 7. Looked up from germline, CDR1 is SGHAT and CDR2 is FQNNGV.

V usage is TRBV25-1 and J usage is TRBJ2-1; D uncertain. CDR3 length equals 15 residues. CDR1 is MGHDK and CDR2 is SYGVNS in the germline V gene. V shed 2 bases and J shed 8 bases, with 16 bases lying between them. The CDR3 DNA sequence: TGTGCCAGCAGTGAAGGGCAGCCGGCTACACATGAGCAGTTCTTC. Its translation is CASSEGQPATHEQFF.

The CDR3 DNA reads as TGTGCCTGGAGTGAGACTAGCGTCTCCTACAATGAGCAGTTCTTC. Translated, it gives CAWSETSVSYNEQFF. This chain joins TRBV30 and TRBJ2-1; 8 nucleotides agree with TRBD2. The CDR3 totals 15 residues. Germline loops: CDR1 GTSNPN, CDR2 SVGIG (reference sequence). Germline trimming cut 1 base from V and 0 bases from J; bases unmatched to any gene: 2.

This clone has a handful of counts. This rearrangement joins TRBV6-1 to TRBJ1-6; D perhaps matches TRBD1 (5 bases). The CDR3 extends over 15 amino acids. Germline lookup yields CDR1 MNHNS and CDR2 SASEGT. Trimming left V 4 bases short and J 7 bases short, with 14 bases between. As DNA, the CDR3 is TGTGCCAGCAGTGTTCAGGGCATGAGGAATTCACCCCTCCACTTT. Translation: CASSVQGMRNSPLHF.

The J gene is TRBJ2-1, the V gene TRBV6-5; 10 bases fit TRBD2. V shed 5 bases, J shed 6 bases, and the junction held 4 bases outside the gene matches. Germline assignment: CDR1 MNHEY and CDR2 SVGAGI. The CDR3 extends over 14 amino acids. The CDR3 DNA follows: TGTGCCAGCAGTGAACTAGCGGGACCCAATGAGCAGTTCTTC. It encodes CASSELAGPNEQFF.

This chain joins TRBV18 and TRBJ1-1, with TRBD1 matching over 10 bases. V lost 4 bases to trimming and J lost 2 bases; unmatched junction nucleotides: 10. Germline CDR1 reads KGHSH; CDR2 reads LQKENI. The CDR3 consists of 17 residues. Here the CDR3 reads CASSLSGTGAFNTEAFF. The CDR3 DNA reads TGTGCCAGCTCACTCTCCGGGACAGGGGCGTTCAACACTGAAGCTTTCTTT.

This clone was counted between two and nine times. The chain couples TRBV5-6 to TRBJ2-5; D is possibly TRBD2 (5 bases). The J call may be incorrect, as the DNA end agrees better with TRBJ2-7. The CDR3 runs 14 residues. CDR1 is SGHDT and CDR2 is YYEEEE in the germline V gene. The DNA for the CDR3 is TGTGCCAGCAGCCCACCTGGGAGCTCCTACGAGCAGTACTTC. Protein: CASSPPGSSYEQYF.

This clone was counted only a few times. The gene calls are TRBV30 and TRBJ2-7; 8 nucleotides agree with TRBD1. In germline, CDR1 is GTSNPN, CDR2 SVGIG (reference sequence). The junction had 4 bases not matched to a gene; V was cut back by 3 bases and J by 6 bases. The CDR3 is 12 amino acids. DNA of the CDR3: TGTGCCTGGAGGTCGACAGGGGTCGAGCAGTACTTC. Its protein product is CAWRSTGVEQYF. The variable domain in full, completed from reference TRBV30 and TRBJ2-7, reads SQTIHQWPATLVQPVGSPLSLECTVEGTSNPNLYWYRQAAGRGLQLLFYSVGIGQISSEVPQNLSASRPQDRQFILSSKKLLLSDSGFYLCAWRSTGVEQYFGPGTRLTVT.

This sequence joins TRBV6-6 and TRBJ1-5; D call uncertain. V was cut by 0 bases and J by 3 bases, with 9 bases left in between. This CDR3 is built from 15 residues. Per the germline V gene, CDR1 is MNHNY and CDR2 is SVGAGI (reference sequence). CDR3 protein: CASSYSTSPNQPQHF. For the CDR3, the DNA is TGTGCCAGCAGTTACTCGACAAGCCCCAATCAGCCCCAGCATTTT.

This clone came up a few times. V gene TRBV19 combines with J gene TRBJ1-1, with TRBD1 identical over 7 bases. In germline, CDR1 is LNHDA, CDR2 SQIVND (reference sequence). V lost 4 bases, J lost 6 bases, and 11 bases stayed unmatched. The CDR3 is 15 amino acids. This chain's CDR3 is CASSNRQGLRAEAFF. CDR3 in DNA: TGTGCCAGTAGTAATAGACAGGGTCTTCGGGCTGAAGCTTTCTTT.

This clone has only a few counts. V gene TRBV29-1 combines with J gene TRBJ1-5; 7 nucleotides agree with TRBD1. V lost 6 bases to trimming and J lost 4 bases; unmatched junction nucleotides: 6. CDR1 and CDR2 (germline): SQVTM, ANQGSEA. This CDR3 contains 13 residues. DNA of the CDR3: TGCAGCGTACAGGGACAGAGTAATCAGCCCCAGCATTTT. Amino acid sequence: CSVQGQSNQPQHF.